These 16 T cell receptor beta chains share one sample of origin, sequenced in a study of blood T cell repertoires in COVID-19. Only in-frame clones appear in the TCRdb table, and some are missing; sequencing was by immunoSEQ multiplex PCR. The sample has approximately 140,000 clones, roughly 88% seen once. Sequences were obtained from peripheral blood. The receptors here all came from an older woman with COVID-19, enrolled during active disease.

Sample share makes this clone medium-sized. This chain connects TRBV27 to TRBJ1-2; D possibly corresponds to TRBD1 (6 bases). With 3 bases removed from V and 2 bases from J, the gap between germline ends came to 7 bases. The CDR3 is made up of 13 amino acids. Germline values: CDR1 MNHEY, CDR2 SMNVEV (reference sequence). The CDR3 protein is CASSLGQNYGYTF. The DNA of the CDR3 is TGTGCCAGCAGTTTGGGACAAAACTATGGCTACACCTTC.

This clone was recorded once. The rearrangement links TRBV5-6 to TRBJ2-5; 7 positions agree with TRBD1. Germline assignment: CDR1 SGHDT and CDR2 YYEEEE. V lost 0 bases to trimming and J lost 1 base; unmatched junction nucleotides: 9. The CDR3 covers 17 residues. The CDR3 spells CASSLEHRGIVQETQYF. The DNA for the CDR3 is TGTGCCAGCAGCTTGGAACACAGGGGAATTGTCCAAGAGACCCAGTACTTC.

This sequence joins TRBV5-5 and TRBJ1-4, with D perhaps TRBD1 (6 bases). The V end was cut by 2 bases, the J end by 8 bases, with 22 bases between. Germline V gives CDR1 SGHKS, CDR2 YYEKEE (reference sequence). This CDR3 contains 17 residues. The chain's CDR3 is CASSLVEQGTVLEKLFF. CDR3 sequence (DNA): TGTGCCAGCAGCTTAGTGGAACAGGGTACCGTTTTGGAAAAACTGTTTTTT.

The chain recombines TRBV3-1 (or the pseudogene TRBV3-2) with TRBJ2-3; no firm D call. V lost 4 bases to trimming and J lost 8 bases, with 7 bases between them. The CDR3 length is 11 residues. The germline V gene has CDR1 LGHDT and CDR2 YNNKEL (reference sequence). CDR3 nucleotides: TGTGCCAGCAGCCTTGGCCCTACGCAGTATTTT. It is translated as CASSLGPTQYF.

This clone has just one count. The chain recombines TRBV7-9 with TRBJ2-7; TRBD2 is a possible D gene (6 bases). The CDR3 loop spans 14 amino acids. In germline, CDR1 is SEHNR, CDR2 FQNEAQ (reference sequence). V lost 5 bases, J lost 6 bases, and 17 bases lay in between. CDR3 in amino acids: CASSQPGTFPEQYF. Here the CDR3 DNA reads TGTGCCAGCAGCCAACCCGGGACTTTCCCCGAGCAGTACTTC.

The rearrangement joins TRBV18 to TRBJ1-6; D perhaps matches TRBD1 (5 bases). V gave up 3 bases and J gave up 6 bases, with 12 bases separating them. Looked up from germline, CDR1 is KGHSH and CDR2 is LQKENI. The CDR3 totals 15 residues. The chain's CDR3 is CASSPLGGSNSPLHF. The CDR3, as DNA: TGTGCCAGCTCACCTCTGGGGGGTAGTAATTCACCCCTCCACTTT. Based on the CDR3 plus reference TRBV18 and TRBJ1-6, the full variable domain is NAGVMQNPRHLVRRRGQEARLRCSPMKGHSHVYWYRQLPEEGLKFMVYLQKENIIDESGMPKERFSAEFPKEGPSILRIQQVVRGDSAAYFCASSPLGGSNSPLHFGNGTRLTVT.

The rearrangement joins TRBV15 to TRBJ1-3, with 11 positions matching TRBD1. The V and J ends lost 4 bases and 6 bases, in that order; junction bases with no gene match: 2. CDR1 is LNHNV, CDR2 YYDKDF, per germline (reference sequence). The CDR3 contains 14 residues. In DNA, the CDR3 is TGTGCCACCAGCACCGGACAGGGGGCAAACACCATATATTTT. It translates to CATSTGQGANTIYF.

The rearrangement joins TRBV11-2 to TRBJ2-3; possible D gene TRBD2, 7 bases. The germline V gene has CDR1 SGHAT and CDR2 FQNNGV. This CDR3 has 16 residues. V dropped 6 bases and J dropped 0 bases, with 16 bases sitting between them. For the CDR3, the DNA is TGTGCCAGCAGTCCCGTGGGGGGGCCCAGCACAGATACGCAGTATTTT. It is translated as CASSPVGGPSTDTQYF.

The V call is TRBV10-3, the J call TRBJ1-2; D might be TRBD1 (5 bases). V lost 3 bases, J lost 4 bases, and 18 bases lay in between. This CDR3 region has 16 residues. Per the germline V gene, CDR1 is ENHRY and CDR2 is SYGVKD. CDR3 amino acids: CAISDGVGAPGYGYTF. CDR3 sequence (DNA): TGTGCCATCAGTGACGGCGTAGGGGCCCCAGGCTATGGCTACACCTTC.

The chain employs TRBV7-9 and TRBJ2-5; tentative D call: TRBD2 (7 bases). V was pared by 5 bases and J by 5 bases, with 12 bases between. Germline lookup yields CDR1 SEHNR and CDR2 FQNEAQ (reference sequence). This CDR3 is built from 13 residues. The CDR3 DNA is TGTGCCAGCAGCGACGGGGGGCTGGAGACCCAGTACTTC. It codes for CASSDGGLETQYF.

The genes are TRBV4-1 and TRBJ1-2; 12 positions agree with TRBD1. The CDR3 runs to 18 residues. The V gene's germline CDR1 is MGHRA and CDR2 YSYEKL. Trimming cost V 1 base and J 8 bases; bases outside gene matches: 14. The CDR3 here is CASSQVPPPGQGARGYTF. CDR3 nucleotides: TGCGCCAGCAGCCAAGTGCCCCCCCCGGGACAGGGGGCGAGGGGCTACACCTTC.

V usage is TRBV19 and J usage is TRBJ1-3; the match to TRBD1 covers 8 bases. The V and J ends lost 5 bases and 2 bases, in that order; junction bases with no gene match: 8. Germline values: CDR1 LNHDA, CDR2 SQIVND (reference sequence). The length of the CDR3 is 16 residues. The CDR3, as DNA: TGTGCCAGTAGTTCACTGGACAGGGTTCCTGGAAACACCATATATTTT. It specifies CASSSLDRVPGNTIYF.

This rearrangement joins TRBV3-1 (or the pseudogene TRBV3-2) to TRBJ2-5; possibly TRBD2 for D (5 bases). The CDR3 contains 16 residues. Looked up from germline, CDR1 is LGHDT and CDR2 is YNNKEL (reference sequence). Between the trimmed V and J ends, which lost 0 bases and 5 bases, there was a span of 16 bases. CDR3 loop: CASSQDLGGGPETQYF. CDR3 nucleotide sequence: TGTGCCAGCAGCCAAGATCTTGGCGGAGGACCGGAGACCCAGTACTTC.

The chain has TRBV5-1 and TRBJ1-5, with 9 bases matching TRBD1. The V segment lost 4 bases and the J segment 6 bases; nucleotides outside the gene matches: 14. CDR3 length equals 17 residues. The germline gives CDR1 SGHRS, CDR2 YFSETQ. CDR3 DNA: TGCGCCAGCAGCGAACAACCGTCGGGACAGGGTCTTCAGCCCCAGCATTTT. It translates to CASSEQPSGQGLQPQHF.

J is TRBJ1-5 and V is TRBV5-8; weak D call: TRBD1 (5 bases). The CDR3 length is 15 residues. Germline V gene sequence: CDR1 SGHTS, CDR2 YDEGEE. V gave up 3 bases and J gave up 0 bases, with 10 bases separating them. The CDR3 DNA reads as TGTGCCAGCAGCTCGACAGTTTATAGCAATCAGCCCCAGCATTTT. It specifies CASSSTVYSNQPQHF.

This chain links TRBV6-5 with TRBJ1-2, with a weak D call TRBD1 (6 bases). The V end lost 6 bases, the J end lost 8 bases, and 22 bases lay between the germline ends. CDR1 and CDR2 (germline): MNHEY, SVGAGI. The CDR3 contains 15 residues. The CDR3 DNA follows: TGTGCCAGCAGCGCATCGGACAGCGCCCTTCAAGGCTACACCTTC. Translating gives CASSASDSALQGYTF.